Listed here is a single TCR beta chain. The target of this receptor is not known. The cohort consisted of hundreds of healthy bone marrow donors. At the time of sampling, every cohort member was nominally healthy, though immune exposures that went unrecorded were likely present. The donor was CMV seropositive and was included in the group of 250 to 350 seropositive cohort members. Every donor gave a peripheral blood sample, and the peripheral blood mononuclear cells from that sample were used for TCR beta sequencing. The Qiagen DNeasy Blood Extraction Kit was used to extract genomic DNA from the blood cell samples. Library generation was performed with the immunoSEQ multiplex PCR assay. For the multiplex PCR, a mixture combining 60 forward primers for TCR Vbeta segments and 13 reverse primers for TCR Jbeta segments was used. The CDR3 region of rearranged TCR beta genes was amplified from genomic DNA by a multiplex PCR assay. On the Illumina HiSeq System, the amplified TCR beta libraries were sequenced as 87-base-pair reads. The original pipeline was this. In a later analysis, 77 million or so unique TCR beta chains were counted across the approximately 640 repertoires, and around 11 million of these chains were shared by at least two donors. Raw reads were error-corrected and collapsed into unique sequences with a nearest-neighbor algorithm that merged closely related sequences to remove PCR and sequencing errors. To assign V, D and J gene segments, CDR3 sequences were aligned to IMGT reference sequences. For a sequence to be retained, a match of at least six nucleotides was required to both a V gene segment and a J gene segment. A rearrangement counted as productive if the CDR3 had no stop codons and remained in frame with V and J, and every other rearrangement counted as non-productive. CDR3 was defined by IMGT convention, running from the second conserved V-encoded cysteine to the conserved J-encoded phenylalanine. The earlier analysis of fewer than 750 of the donors excluded sequences that lacked an unambiguous match to a single V gene segment. In an earlier analysis of several hundred of the donors, V segments were called functional above 56.7% productive rearrangements and were called segregating when the between-donor standard deviation exceeded 5%. A statistical classification framework was developed to diagnose cytomegalovirus status using the catalog of TCR beta chain sequences. A later analysis assigned V and J genes by comparing TCR nucleotide sequences with IMGT/GENE-DB human TR gene sequences. In a later analysis, CDR3 sequences and most-parsimonious VDJ recombination scenarios were assigned using the TCRdist pipeline. A later analysis defined each TCR beta chain by its CDR3 amino acid sequence plus V-gene family, and excluded reads lacking a unique V-gene family. In a later analysis, 500 to 650 highly shared, low-generation-probability nucleotide sequences were removed to address suspected cross-contamination and a sequencing artifact. For each public chain, a later analysis derived a clonal expansion index from normalized ranks of inferred template counts within each repertoire. A later analysis computed generation probabilities with a VDJ recombination model fitted to out-of-frame rearrangements, and checked the results against IGoR. In a later analysis, hypergeometric tests were used to score TCR-TCR, TCR-HLA and TCR-CMV co-occurrence, with a repertoire-size bias correction applied to TCR pairs. In a later analysis, false discovery rates were estimated by permuting HLA or CMV assignments 20 times. In a later analysis, co-occurring TCRs were grouped using DBSCAN, with TCRdist sequence similarity added in when clustering inside HLA-allele-positive subsets. Repertoires with fewer than 30,000 or more than 120,000 public chains, plus five repertoires with anomalous nucleotide sharing, were excluded from co-occurrence clustering. TCRdb took this table from immuneACCESS and kept in-frame rearrangements with V and J called. Such tables lack part of the clones; where checked against another copy, unresolved V genes explain under half of the gap, and the rest is unexplained. That table furnishes V, J and clone size, whereas the DNA furnished D and trimming. This sample's table contains around 65,000 clones. Less than 6% of the sample rests with the top ten.

The data stem from a study of cytomegalovirus exposure and HLA in healthy donors (TCRdb year 2017). As for the study more broadly: In an earlier analysis of 550 to 750 of the donors, roughly 300 Gb of sequence data and 90 million to 130 million unique TCR beta sequences from 180 million or so T cells were reported. Rather than using new phenotypic data, the later analysis identified candidate immune exposures from TCR beta sequences and from how often those sequences occurred across donors. Roughly 300 gigabases of sequencing data and roughly 90 million unique TCR sequences were included in an early release covering roughly 600 HLA-typed donors. All discovery cohort repertoires had been generated using a single sequencing platform. In addition to the first cohort of 666 subjects, a separate validation cohort of approximately 130 different subjects was used. Of the approximately 400 genotyped donors, approximately 80% fell in the genetic ancestry cluster associated with self-reported Caucasian donors. The study profiled the T cell repertoires of hundreds of subjects by immunosequencing and related them to cytomegalovirus serostatus. Donor age, sex, ethnicity and CMV serostatus were compiled together with the repertoire data. HLA typing covered class I and class II loci at four-digit resolution. The aim of the study was to test whether cataloging public T cell receptors could identify signatures of past pathogen exposure. Several DR-DQ haplotypes were handled as single units for association and clustering because linkage in the cohort was strong. A later analysis re-analyzed previously published TCR beta repertoires from 550 to 700 donors and added high-resolution HLA genotyping to study TCR occurrence patterns. The number of typed donors differed by locus: about 629-640 for A, B, C, DRB1 and DQB1; some 500 for DQA1; 606 for DPA1; and around 490 for DPB1. In an earlier analysis of 587 of the donors, high-throughput TCR beta sequencing was used to judge whether each TCR beta V gene segment behaved as functional or pseudogenic. A later genetic analysis used genome-wide SNP genotypes for about 65% of the roughly 700 donors, treating that subset as a discovery cohort. On average, around 200,000 unique TCR beta nucleotide sequences were sequenced per donor among 398 genotyped donors of the cohort, with roughly 19% of those sequences being non-productive. High-throughput TCR immunosequencing, statistical association of individual TCRs with disease status, and machine learning were combined to predict cytomegalovirus infection status. Broader findings and caveats from the paper: For the cohort, immune exposure information was limited to CMV serostatus. Some IMGT-functional V segments, including TRBV6-2 and TRBV6-3, could not be told apart with the 87-base-pair reads, so those segments were excluded. A later analysis reported that several top co-occurrence clusters appeared linked to parvovirus B19, influenza, CMV and Epstein-Barr virus. According to a later analysis, TCR association rates differed among HLA loci, with DRB1 alleles showing the most associated TCRs and HLA-C alleles showing the fewest. Most TCR sequences were observed very rarely across donors, whereas some public TCRs were present in many individuals. In vitro tests confirmed that a few of the cytomegalovirus-associated TCR beta chains recognize cytomegalovirus antigens. Because counts were too low, about 15 rarely observed V segments, including chromosome 9 orphons, were left out of the earlier analysis of about 500 of the donors. Correlated functional status among segregating V segments might reflect linkage disequilibrium, but an unknown experimental factor could not be ruled out. The authors suggested that the approach could potentially be generalized to other disease states and immunological phenotypes. A cluster of highly shared sequence variants was judged likely to be a technical artifact of the sequencing pipeline. Presence/absence analyses assumed roughly uniform sequencing depth across donors, an assumption that may not hold. A further reported finding was that TCR beta sequences accurately predicted the HLA-A and HLA-B alleles for most subjects in the first cohort. In a later analysis, HLA-associated TCR beta chains were found to be more clonally expanded and to have lower generation probabilities than equally common non-associated chains. Most CMV-associated TCR beta chains appeared to be HLA-restricted in a later analysis, and the HLA associations seemed to be driven largely by CMV exposure. This cohort had only TCR beta chains sequenced, and the lack of alpha or paired-chain data limited which features could be detected. In both the original and validation cohorts, the classifier was reported to diagnose cytomegalovirus status with high specificity and sensitivity. Broadly in line with IMGT annotations, most TCR beta V segments showed up in productive rearrangements about 90% or about 30% of the time in an earlier analysis of 450 to 600 of the donors. When HLA alleles, especially DR and DQ, strongly co-occurred, TCR associations were difficult to assign to individual alleles. Because some donors lacked HLA typing at each locus, the association tests relied only on the typed subset. The study gave a list of some 150 TCR beta chains associated with cytomegalovirus. In a later genetic analysis, fewer N-insertions in productive TCRs were reported among donors in an Asian-associated ancestry cluster than the approximately 630-donor mean. A later analysis associated 16,951 TCR beta sequences with specific HLA alleles at a false discovery rate of 0.05. A later genetic analysis associated a missense DCLRE1C variant with V-gene and J-gene trimming of TCR beta chains, and an independent cohort replicated the association.

Inclusive of the bounding cysteine and phenylalanine, the CDR3 is 13 residues long. Only the CDR3 part of the read is kept: 39 bases, read in frame from the first base. V and J are trimmed by 5 bases and 6 bases, and the gene matches miss 3 bases of the junction. CDR1 and CDR2, per the germline V gene, are MNHEY and SVGAGI. The rearrangement combines TRBV6-5 with TRBJ2-7; a stretch of 11 junction bases matches TRBD2. Material: PBMCs. The receptor was derived from a young man in good health and CMV-seropositive. The CDR3 amino acid sequence is: CASSGGLAGEQYF. The sequence in DNA is TGTGCCAGCAGTGGAGGACTAGCGGGCGAGCAGTACTTC.